The next 6 T cell receptor beta chains were all read from a single sample in a study of T-cell reconstitution after alpha-beta-depleted transplantation in children. It was with unique molecular identifiers that the TCRbeta library was prepared. TCRdb used MiXCR to reprocess the PCR reads, holding one entry per CDR3 protein. This table holds hundreds of thousands of distinct CDR3 sequences, around 18% found once. The sample here was PBMCs from the stem cell graft donor, taken from the stem cell graft. The source of these receptors is a human donor who donated a stem cell graft to a child with acute lymphoblastic leukemia.

V and J are TRBV9 and TRBJ2-7; D remains ambiguous. Per germline, CDR1 SGDLS and CDR2 YYNGEE. V gave up 0 bases and J gave up 3 bases, with 13 bases separating them. This CDR3 has 15 amino acids. The CDR3 loop reads CASSVGASAIYEQYF. In DNA, the CDR3 is TGTGCCAGCAGCGTAGGTGCCAGTGCGATCTACGAGCAGTACTTC.

This clonotype was detected a few times. This chain joins TRBV12-3 or TRBV12-4 and TRBJ1-3, with TRBD1 matching over 8 bases. The CDR3 length is 17 residues. V lost 7 bases and J lost 0; bases outside the gene matches: 11. The CDR3 region is CASTPEAGGYSGNTIYF. CDR3 DNA: TGTGCCAGCACCCCCGAGGCAGGGGGCTACTCTGGAAACACCATATATTTT.

The rearrangement links TRBV5-1 to TRBJ2-1; D remains ambiguous. V was trimmed by 1 base and J by 7 bases, leaving 6 bases between them. From germline, CDR1 is SGHRS and CDR2 YFSETQ. The CDR3 consists of 12 residues. The CDR3 sequence is CASSLIKNEQFF. The DNA of the CDR3 is TGCGCCAGCAGCTTGATTAAGAATGAGCAGTTCTTC.

This clonotype has more than one count but fewer than ten. The chain carries TRBV2 and TRBJ1-5; 8 bases are shared with TRBD1. After removal of 4 bases from V and 7 bases from J, the junction contained 12 bases not matched to a gene. CDR1 and CDR2 (germline): SNHLY, FYNNEI. The CDR3 sequence is 16 residues long. The CDR3 reads CASSGTGRISWQPQHF. DNA for the CDR3: TGTGCCAGCAGTGGGACAGGGAGGATAAGTTGGCAGCCCCAGCATTTT.

This chain's CDR3 is CSAREPGLAIYEQYF. Written as DNA, the CDR3 is TGCAGTGCAAGGGAGCCGGGACTAGCGATCTACGAGCAGTACTTC. This chain links TRBV20-1 with TRBJ2-7, with TRBD2 identical over 10 bases. There are 15 residues in the CDR3. J gave up 3 bases and V 6 bases, and 11 bases lay outside the gene matches. CDR1 DFQATT and CDR2 SNEGSKA come from the germline V gene (reference sequence).

The rearrangement links TRBV20-1 to TRBJ1-1; 9 positions match TRBD1. CDR3 length equals 13 residues. Germline CDR1 DFQATT, CDR2 SNEGSKA (reference sequence). V dropped 5 bases and J dropped 2; count of bases not matched to a gene: 3. CDR3 bases: TGCAGTGCTTGGACAGGGGTAAACACTGAAGCTTTCTTT. Its translation: CSAWTGVNTEAFF.